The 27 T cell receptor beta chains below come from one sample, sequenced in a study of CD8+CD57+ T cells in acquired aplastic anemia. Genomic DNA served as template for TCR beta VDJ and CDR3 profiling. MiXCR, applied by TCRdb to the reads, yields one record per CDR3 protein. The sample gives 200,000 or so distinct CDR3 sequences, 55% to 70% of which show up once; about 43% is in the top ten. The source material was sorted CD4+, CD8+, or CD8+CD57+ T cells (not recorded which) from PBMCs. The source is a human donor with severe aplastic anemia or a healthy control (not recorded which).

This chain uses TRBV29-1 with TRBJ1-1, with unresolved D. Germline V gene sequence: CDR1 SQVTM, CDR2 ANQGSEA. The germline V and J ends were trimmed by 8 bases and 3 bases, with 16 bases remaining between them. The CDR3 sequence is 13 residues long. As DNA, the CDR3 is TGCAGCTTCGGAATGAGGGTAGACACTGAAGCTTTCTTT. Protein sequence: CSFGMRVDTEAFF.

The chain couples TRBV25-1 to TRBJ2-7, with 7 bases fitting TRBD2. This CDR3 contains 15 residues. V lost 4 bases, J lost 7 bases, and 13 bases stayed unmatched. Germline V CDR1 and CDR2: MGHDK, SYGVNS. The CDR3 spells CASSVSLGLSDEQYF. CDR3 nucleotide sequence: TGTGCCAGCAGTGTATCCCTGGGACTATCGGATGAGCAGTACTTC.

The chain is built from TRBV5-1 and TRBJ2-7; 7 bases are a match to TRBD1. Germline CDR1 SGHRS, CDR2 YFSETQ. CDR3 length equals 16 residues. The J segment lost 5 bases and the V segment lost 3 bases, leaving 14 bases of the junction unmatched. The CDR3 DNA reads TGCGCCAGCAGCTCAACAGGCCCCACTACAGGGGACGAGCAGTACTTC. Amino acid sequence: CASSSTGPTTGDEQYF.

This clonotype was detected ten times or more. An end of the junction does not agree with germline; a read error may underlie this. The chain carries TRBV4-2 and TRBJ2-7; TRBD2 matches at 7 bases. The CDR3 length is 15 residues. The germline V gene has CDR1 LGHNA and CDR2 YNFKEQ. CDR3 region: CASSQGLADSYEQYF. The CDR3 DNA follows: TGCGCCAGCAGCCAAGGGCTAGCGGACTCCTACGAGCAGTACTTC.

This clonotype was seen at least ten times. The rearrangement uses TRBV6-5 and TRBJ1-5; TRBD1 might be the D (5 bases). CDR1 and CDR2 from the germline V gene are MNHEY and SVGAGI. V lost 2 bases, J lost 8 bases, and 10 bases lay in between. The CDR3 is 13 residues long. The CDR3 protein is CASSYGASEPQHF. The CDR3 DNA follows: TGTGCCAGCAGTTACGGGGCTTCCGAGCCCCAGCATTTT.

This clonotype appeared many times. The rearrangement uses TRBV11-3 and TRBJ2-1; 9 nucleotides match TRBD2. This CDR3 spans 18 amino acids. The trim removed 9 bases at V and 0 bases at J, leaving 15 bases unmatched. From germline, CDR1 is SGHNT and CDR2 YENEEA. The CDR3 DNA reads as TGTGCCAGGCATCAGGGCGGGGGGGAAAGGAGCTCCTACAATGAGCAGTTCTTC. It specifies CARHQGGGERSSYNEQFF.

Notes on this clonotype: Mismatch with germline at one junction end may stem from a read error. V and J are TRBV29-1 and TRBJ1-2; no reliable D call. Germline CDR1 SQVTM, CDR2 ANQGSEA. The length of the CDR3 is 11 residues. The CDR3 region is CSVVVWNGCAF. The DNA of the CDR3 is TGCAGCGTCGTGGTCTGGAATGGCTGCGCCTTC.

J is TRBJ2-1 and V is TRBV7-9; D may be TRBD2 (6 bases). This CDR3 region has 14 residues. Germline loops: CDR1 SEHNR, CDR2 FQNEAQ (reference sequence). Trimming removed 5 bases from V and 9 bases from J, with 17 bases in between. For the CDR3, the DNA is TGTGCCAGCAGCCCTGGGATTGCGGGGACTGAGCAGTTCTTC. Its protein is CASSPGIAGTEQFF.

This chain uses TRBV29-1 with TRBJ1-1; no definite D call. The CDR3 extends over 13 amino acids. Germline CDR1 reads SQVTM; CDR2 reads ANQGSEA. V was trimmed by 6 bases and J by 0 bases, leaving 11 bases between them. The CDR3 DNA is TGCAGCGTCGACAAAGGCATGAACACTGAAGCTTTCTTT. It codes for CSVDKGMNTEAFF.

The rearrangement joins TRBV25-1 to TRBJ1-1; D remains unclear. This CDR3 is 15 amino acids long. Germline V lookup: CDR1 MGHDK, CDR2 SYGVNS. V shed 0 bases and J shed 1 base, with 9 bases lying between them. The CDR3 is CASSEYVWRNTEAFF. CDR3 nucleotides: TGTGCCAGCAGTGAATATGTATGGAGGAACACTGAAGCTTTCTTT.

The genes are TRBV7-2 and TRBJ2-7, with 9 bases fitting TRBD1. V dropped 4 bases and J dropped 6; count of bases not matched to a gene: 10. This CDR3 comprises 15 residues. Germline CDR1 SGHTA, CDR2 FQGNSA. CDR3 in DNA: TGTGCCAGCAGCTCAGCCGGGACAGGGCGCGTCGAGCAGTACTTC. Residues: CASSSAGTGRVEQYF.

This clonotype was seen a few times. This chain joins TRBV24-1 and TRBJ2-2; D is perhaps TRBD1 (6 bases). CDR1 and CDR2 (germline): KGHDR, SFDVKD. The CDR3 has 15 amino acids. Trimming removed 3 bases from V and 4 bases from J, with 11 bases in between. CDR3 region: CATSDADRPTGELFF. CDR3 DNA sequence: TGTGCCACCAGTGATGCAGACAGGCCCACCGGGGAGCTGTTTTTT.

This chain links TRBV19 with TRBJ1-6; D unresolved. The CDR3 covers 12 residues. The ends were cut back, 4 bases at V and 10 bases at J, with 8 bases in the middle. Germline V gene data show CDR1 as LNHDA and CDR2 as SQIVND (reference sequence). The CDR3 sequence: CASSNMGSPLHF. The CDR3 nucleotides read TGTGCCAGTAGTAACATGGGCTCACCCCTCCACTTT.

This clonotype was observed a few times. The CDR3 reads CASSEARLNTEAFF. DNA of the CDR3: TGCGCCAGCAGTGAGGCCAGGTTGAACACTGAAGCTTTCTTT. The chain uses TRBV10-2 and TRBJ1-1; D not resolved. Trimming left V 2 bases short and J 0 bases short, with 7 bases between. The CDR3 runs to 14 residues. Germline assignment: CDR1 WSHSY and CDR2 SAAADI.

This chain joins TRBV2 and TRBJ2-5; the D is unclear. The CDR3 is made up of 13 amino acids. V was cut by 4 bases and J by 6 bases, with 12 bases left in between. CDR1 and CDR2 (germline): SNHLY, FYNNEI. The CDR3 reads CASSVPNKQTQYF. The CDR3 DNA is TGTGCCAGCAGTGTTCCAAATAAGCAGACCCAGTACTTC.

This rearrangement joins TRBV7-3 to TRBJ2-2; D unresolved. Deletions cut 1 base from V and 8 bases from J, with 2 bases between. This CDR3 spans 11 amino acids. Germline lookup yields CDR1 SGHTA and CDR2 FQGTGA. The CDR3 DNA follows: TGTGCCAGCAGCTTAAAGGGGGAGCTGTTTTTT. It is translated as CASSLKGELFF.

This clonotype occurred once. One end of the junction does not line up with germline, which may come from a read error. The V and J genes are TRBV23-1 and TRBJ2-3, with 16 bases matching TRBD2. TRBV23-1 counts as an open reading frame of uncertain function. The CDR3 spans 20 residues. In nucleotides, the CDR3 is TGTGTCAGCAGCCAGGGGACTAGCGGGGGGGGTTTTGGTGGCACAGATACGCAGTATTTT. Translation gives CVSSQGTSGGGFGGTDTQYF.

CDR3: CASSLGQANSPLHF. CDR3 DNA: TGTGCCAGCAGCTTGGGGCAAGCCAATTCACCCCTCCACTTT. V gene TRBV5-6 combines with J gene TRBJ1-6; D is uncertain. The germline V gene has CDR1 SGHDT and CDR2 YYEEEE. V lost 0 bases to trimming and J lost 7 bases, with 8 bases between them. The CDR3 runs to 14 residues.

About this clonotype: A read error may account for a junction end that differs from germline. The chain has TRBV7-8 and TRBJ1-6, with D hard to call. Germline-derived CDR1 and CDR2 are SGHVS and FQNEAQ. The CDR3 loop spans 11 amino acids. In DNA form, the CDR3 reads TGTGCCAGCAGATTTGATTCACCCCGCCACTTT. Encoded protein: CASRFDSPRHF. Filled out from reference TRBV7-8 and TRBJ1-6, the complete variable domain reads GAGVSQSPRYKVAKRGQDVALRCDPISGHVSLFWYQQALGQGPEFLTYFQNEAQLDKSGLPSDRFFAERPEGSVSTLKIQRTQQEDSAVYLCASRFDSPRHFGNGTRLTVT.

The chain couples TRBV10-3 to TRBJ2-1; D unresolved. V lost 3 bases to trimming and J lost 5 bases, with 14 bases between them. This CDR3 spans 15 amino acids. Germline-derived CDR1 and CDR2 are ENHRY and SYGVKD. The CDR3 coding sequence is TGTGCCATCAGTGATTTCGGTCAGGATCACAATGAGCAGTTCTTC. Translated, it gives CAISDFGQDHNEQFF.

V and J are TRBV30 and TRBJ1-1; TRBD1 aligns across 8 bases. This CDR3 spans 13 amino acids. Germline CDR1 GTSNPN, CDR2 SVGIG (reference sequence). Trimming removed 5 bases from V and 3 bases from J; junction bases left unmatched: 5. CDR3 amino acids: CAWGRGLYTEAFF. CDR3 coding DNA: TGTGCCTGGGGCAGGGGGCTGTACACTGAAGCTTTCTTT.

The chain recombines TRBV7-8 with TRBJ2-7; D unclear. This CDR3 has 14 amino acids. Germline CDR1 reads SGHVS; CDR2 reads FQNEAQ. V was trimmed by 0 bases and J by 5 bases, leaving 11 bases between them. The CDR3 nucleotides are TGTGCCAGCAGCTTAGCCCAGGAATTCAACGAGCAGTACTTC. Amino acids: CASSLAQEFNEQYF.

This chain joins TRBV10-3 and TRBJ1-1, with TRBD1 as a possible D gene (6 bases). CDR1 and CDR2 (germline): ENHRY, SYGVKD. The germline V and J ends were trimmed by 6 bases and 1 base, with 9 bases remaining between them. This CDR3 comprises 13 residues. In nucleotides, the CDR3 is TGTGCCATCAGGGGACACCCGAACACTGAAGCTTTCTTT. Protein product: CAIRGHPNTEAFF.

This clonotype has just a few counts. In DNA form, the CDR3 reads TGTGCCAGCAGCTTAGTAGCGGGGGGGGGGGGTACGCAGTATTTT. It encodes CASSLVAGGGGTQYF. J is TRBJ2-3 and V is TRBV7-6, with TRBD2 matching 11 bases. Germline assignment: CDR1 SGHVS and CDR2 FNYEAQ. The V and J ends lost 1 base and 8 bases, in that order; junction bases with no gene match: 5. This CDR3 is built from 15 residues.

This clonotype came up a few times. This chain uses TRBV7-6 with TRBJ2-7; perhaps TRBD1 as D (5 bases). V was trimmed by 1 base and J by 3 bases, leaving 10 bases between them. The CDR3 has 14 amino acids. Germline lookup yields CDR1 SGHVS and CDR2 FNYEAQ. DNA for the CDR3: TGTGCCAGCAGCTTAGGCAGGGTTAACTACGAGCAGTACTTC. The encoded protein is CASSLGRVNYEQYF.

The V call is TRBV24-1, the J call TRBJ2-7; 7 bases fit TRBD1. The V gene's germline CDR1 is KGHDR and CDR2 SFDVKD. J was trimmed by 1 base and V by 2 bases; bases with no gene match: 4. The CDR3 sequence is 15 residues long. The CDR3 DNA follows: TGTGCCACCAGTGATTCCCGACAGGGTTCCTACGAGCAGTACTTC. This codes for CATSDSRQGSYEQYF.

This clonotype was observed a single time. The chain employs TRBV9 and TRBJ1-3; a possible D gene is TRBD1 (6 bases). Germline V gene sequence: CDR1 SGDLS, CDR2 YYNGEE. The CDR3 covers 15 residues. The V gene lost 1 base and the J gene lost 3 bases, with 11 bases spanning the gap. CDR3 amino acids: CASSVLQGSGNTIYF. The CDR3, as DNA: TGTGCCAGCAGCGTATTACAGGGTAGTGGAAACACCATATATTTT. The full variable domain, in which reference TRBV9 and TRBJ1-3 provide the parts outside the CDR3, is DSGVTQTPKHLITATGQRVTLRCSPRSGDLSVYWYQQSLDQGLQFLIQYYNGEERAKGNILERFSAQQFPDLHSELNLSSLELGDSALYFCASSVLQGSGNTIYFGEGSWLTVV.